The 10 T cell receptor beta chains presented below share a single source sample, sequenced in a study of early T cells in non-severe SARS-CoV-2 infection. TCRdb passed the 5' RACE reads through MiXCR, listing each CDR3 protein once. The repertoire holds 83,000 or so distinct CDR3 sequences, about 10% seen once, with 8% to 8.5% in the top ten. The sample was whole blood, taken at baseline. These receptors were taken from an adult who was a healthcare worker with PCR-confirmed SARS-CoV-2 infection or an uninfected control (not recorded which).

This clonotype was recorded a few times. This rearrangement joins TRBV4-1 to TRBJ2-3; D remains ambiguous. This CDR3 spans 18 amino acids. The germline V gene encodes CDR1 MGHRA and CDR2 YSYEKL. V lost 1 base and J lost 0, with 17 bases in between. CDR3 region: CASSQALGRAFSTDTQYF. The CDR3 region has the DNA TGCGCCAGCAGCCAAGCATTAGGAAGGGCCTTTAGCACAGATACGCAGTATTTT.

This clonotype was observed a handful of times. The V gene is TRBV7-9, the J gene TRBJ2-2; D remains ambiguous. The CDR3 has 13 amino acids. Germline lookup yields CDR1 SEHNR and CDR2 FQNEAQ (reference sequence). V was shortened by 3 bases and J by 5 bases, with 7 bases between the two germline ends. The chain's CDR3 is CASSFAPTGELFF. The DNA for the CDR3 is TGTGCCAGCAGCTTCGCACCAACCGGGGAGCTGTTTTTT.

The DNA for the CDR3 is TGTGCCACCAGCCCTACTGCTAGCGGGAGATACAATGAGCAGTTCTTC. Protein product: CATSPTASGRYNEQFF. The chain is built from TRBV24-1 and TRBJ2-1, with 10 bases identical to TRBD2. Germline V lookup: CDR1 KGHDR, CDR2 SFDVKD. The CDR3 is 16 amino acids. Trimming removed 7 bases from V and 4 bases from J; junction bases left unmatched: 9.

The V and J genes are TRBV5-1 and TRBJ1-3; no firm D call. Germline V gene lookup returns CDR1 SGHRS and CDR2 YFSETQ. The CDR3 runs 11 residues. Trimming took 4 bases from V and 4 from J, leaving 3 bases between them. In nucleotides, the CDR3 is TGCGCCAGCAGCGGAGGAAACACCATATATTTT. The encoded protein is CASSGGNTIYF.

The chain links TRBV19 to TRBJ2-7, with 7 bases aligning to TRBD2. The CDR3 spans 13 residues. V was clipped by 6 bases and J by 3 bases; unmatched bases: 5. CDR1 is LNHDA, CDR2 SQIVND, per germline (reference sequence). The DNA for the CDR3 is TGTGCCAGTAGCCCAGGACTAGTCTACGAGCAGTACTTC. This gives the protein CASSPGLVYEQYF.

The chain is built from TRBV19 and TRBJ2-3, with D possibly being TRBD1 or TRBD2 (5 bases each). CDR1 is LNHDA and CDR2 is SQIVND in the germline V gene (reference sequence). The CDR3 is 13 residues long. V was clipped by 5 bases and J by 6 bases, with 12 bases between them. The CDR3 bases are TGTGCCAGTAGTGGGACCCCGGCGGATACGCAGTATTTT. Its protein is CASSGTPADTQYF.

The chain carries TRBV19 and TRBJ1-5; no clear D gene. V was clipped by 6 bases and J by 2 bases, with 17 bases between them. CDR1 is LNHDA, CDR2 SQIVND, per germline (reference sequence). The CDR3 length is 16 residues. For the CDR3, the DNA is TGTGCCAGTAGGCGACCGATGGATGGAGGCAATCAGCCCCAGCATTTT. Its translation is CASRRPMDGGNQPQHF.

CDR3 residues: CSARQGTDTQYF. DNA for the CDR3: TGCAGTGCTAGGCAGGGCACAGATACGCAGTATTTT. The chain couples TRBV20-1 to TRBJ2-3; D is uncertain. The CDR3 spans 12 residues. CDR1 is DFQATT and CDR2 is SNEGSKA in the germline V gene (reference sequence). With 3 bases removed from V and 1 base from J, the gap between germline ends came to 5 bases.

This clonotype was seen only a few times. V usage is TRBV2 and J usage is TRBJ2-7; 7 nucleotides line up with TRBD1. Germline V CDR1 and CDR2: SNHLY, FYNNEI. This CDR3 has 12 residues. J lost 3 bases, V lost 10 bases, and 6 bases had no gene match. Here the CDR3 DNA reads TGTGCCATCCAGGACAGGAGCTACGAGCAGTACTTC. This sequence encodes CAIQDRSYEQYF. Full variable domain (outside the CDR3, taken from reference TRBV2 and TRBJ2-7): EPEVTQTPSHQVTQMGQEVILRCVPISNHLYFYWYRQILGQKVEFLVSFYNNEISEKSEIFDDQFSVERPDGSNFTLKIRSTKLEDSAMYFCAIQDRSYEQYFGPGTRLTVT.

The chain employs TRBV5-4 and TRBJ1-2; D might be TRBD1 (6 bases). Per germline, CDR1 SGHNT and CDR2 YYREEE (reference sequence). The CDR3 has 15 amino acids. Trimming took off 0 bases at V and 4 bases at J, with 13 bases between the two ends. The CDR3 loop is CASSLAGQQIYGYTF. CDR3 DNA sequence: TGTGCCAGCAGCTTGGCGGGACAACAAATCTATGGCTACACCTTC.